Sequencing of this T cell receptor beta chain was carried out in a study of blood T cell repertoires in COVID-19. Trimming removed 4 bases from V and 2 bases from J; junction bases left unmatched: 9. Germline V lookup: CDR1 SGHTS, CDR2 YDEGEE. The CDR3 is made up of 17 amino acids. Authors' processing steps: Estimation of nucleated cell counts relied on the amplification of reference gene primers. This table comes from immunoSEQ multiplex PCR, and its TCRdb copy is limited to in-frame clones, with some not included. The V and J calls and clone size come from that table; D and trimming were worked out from the DNA. The sample carries about 240,000 clones, around 85% recorded once.

The sample was peripheral blood. The chain has TRBV5-8 and TRBJ2-5, with 12 bases fitting TRBD1. The clonotype was recovered from a man aged 60 to 75 with acute or convalescent COVID-19. The CDR3 nucleotides are TGTGCCAGCAGCCAATTTCGGGACAGGGGGCGTCAAGAGACCCAGTACTTC. It encodes CASSQFRDRGRQETQYF.